The 11 T cell receptor beta chains given below trace back to one sample, sequenced in a study of CD8+CD57+ T cells in acquired aplastic anemia. Sequencing involved patients with CD8+CD57+ cell expansion previously shown by flow cytometry. It was genomic DNA that served as the template for profiling TCR beta VDJ and CDR3. TCRdb used MiXCR to reprocess the reads, holding one entry per CDR3 protein. The sample contains approximately 58,000 distinct CDR3 sequences, around 50% of which appear only once. Sequences were obtained from sorted CD4+, CD8+, or CD8+CD57+ T cells (not recorded which) from PBMCs. Source of these receptors: a human donor with aplastic anemia.

The rearrangement links TRBV7-2 to TRBJ2-5, with TRBD1 matching over 8 bases. From germline, CDR1 is SGHTA and CDR2 FQGNSA. The CDR3 runs to 15 residues. V was pared by 5 bases and J by 1 base, with 6 bases of the junction left unmatched. In nucleotides, the CDR3 is TGTGCCAGCAGCGAGACAGGGGCGTTCCAAGAGACCCAGTACTTC. Residues: CASSETGAFQETQYF.

This clonotype was observed many times. The rearrangement uses TRBV6-2 or TRBV6-3 and TRBJ1-5; D perhaps matches TRBD1 (6 bases). The CDR3 sequence is 15 residues long. CDR1 is MNHEY, CDR2 SVGEGT, per germline. V dropped 5 bases and J dropped 4 bases, with 15 bases sitting between them. CDR3 bases: TGTGCCAGCAGTCCCCGACAGGTGGAGAATCAGCCCCAGCATTTT. Translation gives CASSPRQVENQPQHF.

This clonotype was picked up a small number of times. J is TRBJ2-3 and V is TRBV11-2, with 11 bases aligning to TRBD2. CDR3 length: 18 residues. The trim removed 7 bases at V and 1 base at J, leaving 13 bases unmatched. Per the germline V gene, CDR1 is SGHAT and CDR2 is FQNNGV. The DNA of the CDR3 is TGTGCCAGCACCCGGGATAGCGGGGGGGCCTTCGGCACAGATACGCAGTATTTT. This encodes CASTRDSGGAFGTDTQYF. The whole variable domain, remainder taken from reference TRBV11-2 and TRBJ2-3, is EAGVAQSPRYKIIEKRQSVAFWCNPISGHATLYWYQQILGQGPKLLIQFQNNGVVDDSQLPKDRFSAERLKGVDSTLKIQPAKLEDSAVYLCASTRDSGGAFGTDTQYFGPGTRLTVL.

The gene calls are TRBV20-1 and TRBJ2-7; TRBD2 aligns across 11 bases. CDR1 is DFQATT, CDR2 SNEGSKA, per germline (reference sequence). The CDR3 covers 15 residues. V was clipped by 0 bases and J by 6 bases; unmatched bases: 7. CDR3 sequence reads: CSAREASGRKGEQYF. The CDR3 bases are TGCAGTGCTAGAGAGGCTAGCGGGAGGAAAGGCGAGCAGTACTTC.

This CDR3 is CASSQVYLNTEAFF. The CDR3 coding sequence is TGTGCCAGCAGTCAGGTATACCTGAACACTGAAGCTTTCTTT. V gene TRBV2 combines with J gene TRBJ1-1; D unclear. The V end was cut by 5 bases, the J end by 0 bases, with 10 bases between. Looked up from germline, CDR1 is SNHLY and CDR2 is FYNNEI. The CDR3 is made up of 14 amino acids.

The chain has TRBV10-3 and TRBJ2-7; TRBD2 agrees at 8 bases. Germline CDR1 is ENHRY and CDR2 is SYGVKD. This CDR3 region has 17 residues. J was trimmed by 5 bases and V by 0 bases; bases with no gene match: 12. In DNA, the CDR3 is TGTGCCATCAGTGAGTCGGTGTGGGCGGGGGGAGAGAACGAGCAGTACTTC. It yields the protein CAISESVWAGGENEQYF.

This chain joins TRBV7-2 and TRBJ1-4; maybe TRBD1 (5 bases). V dropped 0 bases and J dropped 7 bases, with 6 bases sitting between them. CDR3 length: 13 residues. Germline-derived CDR1 and CDR2 are SGHTA and FQGNSA. This CDR3 reads CASSLAQGEKLFF. Written as DNA, the CDR3 is TGTGCCAGCAGCTTAGCGCAGGGTGAAAAACTGTTTTTT.

Judged by abundance, this clonotype is medium-sized. The rearrangement uses TRBV10-2 and TRBJ2-7, with TRBD1 identical over 7 bases. The trim removed 7 bases at V and 6 bases at J, leaving 9 bases unmatched. The CDR3 is 13 residues long. CDR1 is WSHSY, CDR2 SAAADI, per germline. Here the CDR3 reads CASTSTGNSEQYF. The DNA for the CDR3 is TGCGCCAGCACCTCGACAGGGAATAGCGAGCAGTACTTC.

CDR3 coding DNA: TGCAGCGTTGAAGGGCAGCGGGAGTCTAGTGAGCAGTTCTTC. Translation: CSVEGQRESSEQFF. The chain links TRBV29-1 to TRBJ2-1, with 8 bases matching TRBD2. The J segment lost 9 bases and the V segment lost 1 base, leaving 8 bases of the junction unmatched. The CDR3 loop spans 14 amino acids. Germline V gene data show CDR1 as SQVTM and CDR2 as ANQGSEA.

The CDR3 coding sequence is TGTGCCAGCAGCGTATACGGGACAGAGACCTACGAGCAGTACTTC. Translation gives CASSVYGTETYEQYF. The chain couples TRBV9 to TRBJ2-7, with TRBD1 identical over 7 bases. The V and J ends lost 1 base and 2 bases, in that order; junction bases with no gene match: 6. The CDR3 is 15 amino acids. Germline V CDR1 and CDR2: SGDLS, YYNGEE.

In its sample, this clonotype was seen a few times. The CDR3 region has the DNA TGTGCCATCAGTGACTCTCAGGGGCTGGGGACCCAGTACTTC. It encodes CAISDSQGLGTQYF. The chain recombines TRBV10-3 with TRBJ2-5, with D possibly TRBD1 on 6 matching bases. CDR3 length: 14 amino acids. V was trimmed by 3 bases and J by 7 bases, leaving 15 bases between them. Germline assignment: CDR1 ENHRY and CDR2 SYGVKD.